Following are 30 T cell receptor beta chains from one sample sequenced in a study of regulatory T cells in long-lasting Graves disease. CDR3 regions were amplified by Arm-PCR using iRepertoire HTBI primers to build TCR beta libraries. One entry per CDR3 protein results from TCRdb running MiXCR on the multiplex PCR reads. The repertoire holds 560,000 or so distinct CDR3 sequences, with 15% to 20% as singletons. As for time point: newly diagnosed GD, antithyroid drugs for less than 3 months. PBMC-extracted RNA yielded the TCR library. These data also featured in a second study, about T cells in Graves' hyperthyroidism and ophthalmopathy.

The sample in question was peripheral blood mononuclear cells (PBMCs), obtained at new diagnosis, from a patient treated with antithyroid drugs. These receptors all come from a man aged 18 to 29 with Graves disease.

This clonotype came up many times. DNA of the CDR3: TGCAGTGCTCTAGCGGGAGGGTCCGGGGAGCTGTTTTTT. Its protein is CSALAGGSGELFF. This rearrangement joins TRBV20-1 to TRBJ2-2, with TRBD2 identical over 12 bases. CDR3 length equals 13 residues. Germline CDR1 and CDR2: DFQATT and SNEGSKA (reference sequence). Losses at the gene ends were 5 bases for V and 6 bases for J; bases not matched to a gene: 1.

A few counts support this clonotype. The chain couples TRBV4-1 to TRBJ2-5, with D hard to call. CDR1 is MGHRA, CDR2 YSYEKL, per germline. The CDR3 has 14 residues. Deletions cut 0 bases from V and 5 bases from J, with 10 bases between. The CDR3 DNA sequence: TGCGCCAGCAGCCAAGAGACACGCCGTGAGACCCAGTACTTC. As protein: CASSQETRRETQYF.

The chain couples TRBV20-1 to TRBJ1-5; perhaps TRBD1 as D (5 bases). The CDR3 runs to 13 residues. Trimming took off 5 bases at V and 3 bases at J, with 11 bases between the two ends. Germline V gives CDR1 DFQATT, CDR2 SNEGSKA (reference sequence). The CDR3 protein is CSAAAGSNQPQHF. The CDR3 DNA is TGCAGTGCTGCGGCAGGGTCCAATCAGCCCCAGCATTTT.

The table lists this clonotype with a few counts. The chain is built from TRBV15 and TRBJ2-7; D uncertain. The CDR3 spans 13 residues. Germline V CDR1 and CDR2: LNHNV, YYDKDF (reference sequence). Trimming stripped 3 bases from V and 3 bases from J, with 9 bases between. CDR3 nucleotides: TGTGCCACCAGCAGTGATCCGGGCTACGAGCAGTACTTC. Amino acids: CATSSDPGYEQYF.

The table lists this clonotype with a few counts. Given the absence of the conserved phenylalanine or tryptophan at the CDR3 end, a read error is likely. This chain links TRBV28 with TRBJ1-2; 12 bases align to TRBD1. There are 16 residues in the CDR3. J gave up 8 bases and V 5 bases, and 12 bases lay outside the gene matches. CDR1 is MDHEN and CDR2 is SYDVKM in the germline V gene. The CDR3 DNA reads TGTGCCAGCAGTCCGGGACAGGGGGCCCGGTGGAACGGCTACACCCTC. Protein: CASSPGQGARWNGYTL.

The chain is built from TRBV6-1 and TRBJ1-4; 7 nucleotides align to TRBD1. The germline CDR1 and CDR2 sequences are MNHNS and SASEGT. The CDR3 sequence is 13 residues long. Trimming at V came to 8 bases and at J to 6 bases, leaving 6 bases not matched to a gene. CDR3 nucleotide sequence: TGTGCCAGCGGTGCTGGGACAGATGAAAAACTGTTTTTT. Its protein is CASGAGTDEKLFF.

J is TRBJ2-3 and V is TRBV25-1, with 7 nucleotides matching TRBD2. This CDR3 has 16 residues. Germline values: CDR1 MGHDK, CDR2 SYGVNS. V shed 3 bases and J 3 bases; nucleotides not matched to a gene: 9. The chain's CDR3 is CASSDGLAVVTDTQYF. CDR3 DNA: TGTGCCAGCAGTGATGGGCTAGCGGTAGTTACAGATACGCAGTATTTT.

This clonotype has at least ten counts. This chain connects TRBV30 to TRBJ2-3; no clear D gene. The CDR3 is made up of 14 amino acids. Trimming took off 2 bases at V and 4 bases at J, with 13 bases between the two ends. Germline CDR1 GTSNPN, CDR2 SVGIG (reference sequence). DNA of the CDR3: TGTGCCTGGAGTCTAGGGCCTAGAGCAGATACGCAGTATTTT. Protein product: CAWSLGPRADTQYF.

This clonotype was recorded many times. V gene TRBV7-9 combines with J gene TRBJ2-7; D remains ambiguous. The CDR3 loop spans 15 amino acids. Trimming took 1 base from V and 0 from J, leaving 10 bases between them. Germline assignment: CDR1 SEHNR and CDR2 FQNEAQ (reference sequence). CDR3 bases: TGTGCCAGCAGCTTAGTGAGGTCTCGCTCCTACGAGCAGTACTTC. Protein product: CASSLVRSRSYEQYF.

This clonotype was detected a few times. The junction departs from the called germline gene at one end, perhaps through a read error. The genes are TRBV20-1 and TRBJ2-3; unclear D gene. Per the germline V gene, CDR1 is DFQATT and CDR2 is SNEGSKA (reference sequence). The CDR3 sequence is 15 residues long. For the CDR3, the DNA is TGCAGTGCTAGAGGCGGAGTAGCCGCCACAGATGCGCAGTATTTT. As protein: CSARGGVAATDAQYF.

This clonotype was seen only a few times. The rearrangement uses TRBV7-8 and TRBJ1-4; possible D gene TRBD1, 5 bases. Germline assignment: CDR1 SGHVS and CDR2 FQNEAQ. With 5 bases removed from V and 3 bases from J, the gap between germline ends came to 16 bases. There are 16 residues in the CDR3. CDR3 coding DNA: TGTGCCAGCAGCCTCCACGATGGGGACCCTAATGAAAAACTGTTTTTT. It is translated as CASSLHDGDPNEKLFF.

At least ten counts were recorded for this clonotype. The chain uses TRBV30 and TRBJ1-5, with a weak D call TRBD1 (5 bases). CDR1 and CDR2 from the germline V gene are GTSNPN and SVGIG (reference sequence). Trimming cost V 5 bases and J 1 base, with 9 bases left between them. The CDR3 extends over 13 amino acids. This CDR3 is CAWGRDSNQPQHF. The CDR3 DNA is TGTGCCTGGGGCCGGGACAGCAATCAGCCCCAGCATTTT.

The chain carries TRBV11-2 and TRBJ2-7; TRBD2 agrees at 8 bases. The ends lost 5 bases at V and 0 bases at J; junction bases unmatched: 9. The CDR3 length is 16 residues. CDR1 is SGHAT and CDR2 is FQNNGV in the germline V gene. The CDR3 DNA sequence: TGTGCCAGCAGCGTACTTCCGGGAGGGAGCTCCTACGAGCAGTACTTC. Residues: CASSVLPGGSSYEQYF.

This clonotype was counted ten times or more. This chain uses TRBV3-1 with TRBJ2-5; 13 bases map to TRBD2. The ends lost 6 bases at V and 4 bases at J; junction bases unmatched: 5. This CDR3 region has 15 residues. Germline CDR1 LGHDT, CDR2 YNNKEL (reference sequence). The CDR3 loop reads CASRTSGRNIETQYF. CDR3 bases: TGTGCCAGCAGGACTAGCGGGAGGAATATAGAGACCCAGTACTTC.

This clonotype was seen ten or more times. This chain connects TRBV12-3 or TRBV12-4 to TRBJ2-5; D perhaps matches TRBD1 (6 bases). The V gene lost 5 bases and the J gene lost 5 bases, with 15 bases spanning the gap. The CDR3 covers 14 residues. CDR3 amino acids: CASSQWDTRETQYF. The CDR3, as DNA: TGTGCCAGCAGTCAGTGGGACACTCGGGAGACCCAGTACTTC.

This clonotype was seen repeatedly, ten times or more. The chain recombines TRBV5-1 with TRBJ2-7; a possible D gene is TRBD2 (5 bases). V was shortened by 0 bases and J by 4 bases, with 11 bases between the two germline ends. This CDR3 is 14 amino acids long. Germline loops: CDR1 SGHRS, CDR2 YFSETQ. The CDR3 protein is CASSLDLREYEQYF. The CDR3 DNA is TGCGCCAGCAGCTTGGACCTTCGGGAATACGAGCAGTACTTC.

This rearrangement joins TRBV3-1 to TRBJ2-1; 14 bases map to TRBD2. The CDR3 has 16 amino acids. Trimming removed 1 base from V and 7 bases from J; junction bases left unmatched: 3. Per germline, CDR1 LGHDT and CDR2 YNNKEL (reference sequence). The CDR3 loop is CASSQGLAGGANEQFF. CDR3 DNA sequence: TGTGCCAGCAGCCAAGGACTAGCGGGAGGGGCGAATGAGCAGTTCTTC.

This clonotype was observed a handful of times. The chain links TRBV2 to TRBJ1-5; 7 bases map to TRBD1. The CDR3 extends over 15 amino acids. V was clipped by 1 base and J by 6 bases; unmatched bases: 6. Germline lookup yields CDR1 SNHLY and CDR2 FYNNEI. CDR3 in amino acids: CASSEGGGAVQPQHF. The DNA of the CDR3 is TGTGCCAGCAGTGAAGGAGGGGGCGCGGTTCAGCCCCAGCATTTT.

This clonotype has a handful of counts. The chain recombines TRBV29-1 with TRBJ2-2, with TRBD2 as a possible D gene (5 bases). The CDR3 contains 13 residues. The germline gives CDR1 SQVTM, CDR2 ANQGSEA. The V end was cut by 5 bases, the J end by 5 bases, with 12 bases between. The CDR3 bases are TGCAGCGTTTCGAGCTGGGAGACCGGGGAGCTGTTTTTT. Amino acid sequence: CSVSSWETGELFF.

In this sample, this clonotype turned up many times. Here the CDR3 DNA reads TGTGCCAGCAGCCCCGGAACAGCTCGCTCCTACAATGAGCAGTTCTTC. Its translation: CASSPGTARSYNEQFF. V usage is TRBV12-3 or TRBV12-4 and J usage is TRBJ2-1; no definite D call. This CDR3 region has 16 residues. The germline V and J ends were trimmed by 6 bases and 0 bases, with 15 bases remaining between them.

This clonotype appeared a few times. The gene calls are TRBV20-1 and TRBJ1-1; D might be TRBD1 (6 bases). From germline, CDR1 is DFQATT and CDR2 SNEGSKA (reference sequence). V shed 6 bases and J shed 0 bases, with 17 bases lying between them. CDR3 size: 15 residues. The CDR3 is CSAPWGAPLNTEAFF. In nucleotides, the CDR3 is TGCAGTGCCCCTTGGGGGGCCCCCCTGAACACTGAAGCTTTCTTT.

As DNA, the CDR3 is TGCAGCGTTGGGACAGGGCTGAACACTGAAGCTTTCTTT. Protein product: CSVGTGLNTEAFF. V gene TRBV29-1 combines with J gene TRBJ1-1, with 8 bases fitting TRBD1. This CDR3 region has 13 residues. V dropped 4 bases and J dropped 0; count of bases not matched to a gene: 1. The germline CDR1 and CDR2 sequences are SQVTM and ANQGSEA.

This clonotype appeared many times. The chain is built from TRBV11-3 and TRBJ2-3, with D possibly being TRBD2 (6 bases). Trimming removed 5 bases at V and 2 bases at J, with 14 bases between. Per the germline V gene, CDR1 is SGHNT and CDR2 is YENEEA. This CDR3 comprises 15 residues. The chain's CDR3 is CASSPGVADTDTQYF. CDR3 DNA: TGTGCCAGCAGCCCCGGGGTAGCGGACACAGATACGCAGTATTTT.

The chain is built from TRBV27 and TRBJ1-5; 7 bases align to TRBD1. Looked up from germline, CDR1 is MNHEY and CDR2 is SMNVEV (reference sequence). The V and J ends lost 10 bases and 1 base, in that order; junction bases with no gene match: 10. The CDR3 spans 15 residues. CDR3 protein: CATRVTGDSNQPQHF. As DNA, the CDR3 is TGTGCCACCCGCGTAACAGGGGACAGCAATCAGCCCCAGCATTTT.

This clonotype was seen at least ten times. This rearrangement joins TRBV12-3 or TRBV12-4 to TRBJ2-7, with TRBD2 identical over 13 bases. Losses at the gene ends were 5 bases for V and 6 bases for J; bases not matched to a gene: 10. This CDR3 is built from 16 residues. The CDR3 spells CASSTGLAGRWGEQYF. Written as DNA, the CDR3 is TGTGCCAGCAGTACGGGACTAGCGGGGAGGTGGGGCGAGCAGTACTTC.

This clonotype was detected many times. This chain joins TRBV28 and TRBJ2-7; D may be TRBD1 or TRBD2 (5 bases each). This CDR3 spans 16 amino acids. Trimming removed 5 bases at V and 0 bases at J, with 17 bases between. In germline, CDR1 is MDHEN, CDR2 SYDVKM. The CDR3 reads CASSRVGDADSYEQYF. The DNA of the CDR3 is TGTGCCAGCAGTCGGGTGGGGGACGCCGACTCCTACGAGCAGTACTTC.

J is TRBJ2-7 and V is TRBV20-1, with 8 bases identical to TRBD2. The CDR3 runs 14 residues. CDR1 is DFQATT, CDR2 SNEGSKA, per germline (reference sequence). Trimming removed 5 bases from V and 3 bases from J; junction bases left unmatched: 9. In DNA form, the CDR3 reads TGCAGTGCTGGGGCGGGAGGTTCCGTCTACGAGCAGTACTTC. Amino acids: CSAGAGGSVYEQYF.

V usage is TRBV19 and J usage is TRBJ2-7; tentatively, D is TRBD1 (5 bases). The germline V and J ends were trimmed by 2 bases and 3 bases, with 11 bases remaining between them. The CDR3 has 14 amino acids. CDR1 and CDR2 from the germline V gene are LNHDA and SQIVND (reference sequence). In DNA, the CDR3 is TGTGCCAGTAGTATACAGGGTCTAGACTACGAGCAGTACTTC. Its translation: CASSIQGLDYEQYF.

This clonotype was detected only a few times. The chain is built from TRBV10-2 and TRBJ2-2; D is undetermined. The V end was cut by 3 bases, the J end by 1 base, with 6 bases between. Germline V gene sequence: CDR1 WSHSY, CDR2 SAAADI. The length of the CDR3 is 14 residues. The CDR3, as DNA: TGCGCCAGCAGTGATCGAGGGAACACCGGGGAGCTGTTTTTT. This gives the protein CASSDRGNTGELFF.

This clonotype was seen repeatedly, ten times or more. The chain uses TRBV5-6 and TRBJ2-1; possibly TRBD2 for D (6 bases). This CDR3 is built from 16 residues. Germline loops: CDR1 SGHDT, CDR2 YYEEEE. V was cut by 0 bases and J by 2 bases, with 12 bases left in between. The CDR3 here is CASSLVTGAPYNEQFF. In DNA, the CDR3 is TGTGCCAGCAGCTTGGTAACGGGAGCGCCCTACAATGAGCAGTTCTTC.